Detailed here is one TCR beta chain. No antigen is known for it. This specimen belongs to a study of T-cell reconstitution after alpha-beta-depleted transplantation in children. The TCRbeta library was prepared with unique molecular identifiers. TCRdb itself ran the PCR reads through MiXCR, one entry per CDR3 protein. The repertoire holds fewer than 500,000 distinct CDR3 sequences, with approximately 41% as singletons. Overall study results and limits: For some patients, TCRbeta diversity was high at day 60 because of recipient T cells and thymic progenitors that survived.

There are 17 residues in the CDR3. V was pared by 3 bases and J by 3 bases, with 7 bases of the junction left unmatched. Germline CDR1 is SGHVS and CDR2 is FQNEAQ. The genes are TRBV7-8 and TRBJ2-2; 10 positions match TRBD2. This TCR was recovered from a girl aged 2 to 9 with aplastic anemia, due to receive a stem cell transplant. This sample comprised PBMCs, obtained before TCRalphabeta/CD19-depleted stem cell transplant. CDR3: CASSFRSGRADTGELFF. The CDR3 DNA follows: TGTGCCAGCAGCTTTAGGAGCGGGAGGGCCGACACCGGGGAGCTGTTTTTT.